This T cell receptor delta chain was sequenced for a study of gamma-delta T cells after stem cell transplantation. CDR1 is TSWWSYY and CDR2 is QGS in the germline V gene. V was trimmed by 0 bases and J by 0 bases, leaving 14 bases between them. The CDR3 length is 17 residues. TCRdb re-processed the RT-PCR reads via CATT. The table includes 2,500 to 3,500 delta-chain clones, more than 7% detected once. Relative to its sample, this clone is medium-sized. Distinct nucleotide sequences in the sample also encode this CDR3. The sequenced sample consisted of gamma-delta T cells. The sequence derives from a human donor. It is not recorded whose cells these are; they may come from a transplant donor. This chain uses TRDV1 with TRDJ1; D uncertain. For the CDR3, the DNA is TGTGCTCTTGGGGAACTAGGTCCTCTTGCCTACACCGATAAACTCATCTTT. Its translation is CALGELGPLAYTDKLIF.